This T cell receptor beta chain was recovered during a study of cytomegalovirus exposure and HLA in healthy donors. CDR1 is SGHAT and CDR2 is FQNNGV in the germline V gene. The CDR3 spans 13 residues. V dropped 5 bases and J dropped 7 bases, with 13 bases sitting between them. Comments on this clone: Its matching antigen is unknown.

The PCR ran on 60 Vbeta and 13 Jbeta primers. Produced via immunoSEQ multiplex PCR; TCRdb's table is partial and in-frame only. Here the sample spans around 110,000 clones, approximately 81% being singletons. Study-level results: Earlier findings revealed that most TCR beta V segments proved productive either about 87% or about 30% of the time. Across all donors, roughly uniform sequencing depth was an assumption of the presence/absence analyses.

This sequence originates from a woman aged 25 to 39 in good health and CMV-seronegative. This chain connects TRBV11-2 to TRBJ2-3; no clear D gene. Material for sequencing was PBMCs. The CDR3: CASSPLVGHTQYF. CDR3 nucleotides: TGTGCCAGCAGCCCCCTTGTGGGCCATACGCAGTATTTT.